This T cell receptor beta chain derives from a study of Graves' ophthalmopathy and Graves' hyperthyroidism. As for the study in general: The authors collected peripheral blood at initial diagnosis, before any treatment. Findings of the study overall: A model of 13 signatures distinguished ophthalmopathy from stable hyperthyroidism at around 90% sensitivity and around 81% specificity.

Isolation of PBMCs was performed using about 9.9 ml of fresh peripheral blood. Trimming shortened V by 5 bases and J by 0 bases, and 5 bases separated the two germline ends. CDR1 is SGHNT, CDR2 YENEEA, per germline. The length of the CDR3 is 14 residues. This clonotype was counted many times. Its antigen is not known. Amplified material comprised TCR beta CDR3 regions derived from RNA transcripts. HTBI-primed RT-PCR formed the first round, and a multiplex PCR formed the second. TCRdb reanalysed the multiplex PCR reads using MiXCR and keeps one entry per CDR3 protein. This table has hundreds of thousands of distinct CDR3 sequences, over 40% appearing once.

V gene TRBV11-3 combines with J gene TRBJ2-6, with no clear D. This receptor was identified in an adult man with Graves' ophthalmopathy. The sample was peripheral blood. CDR3 loop: CASSPFSGANVLTF. CDR3 bases: TGTGCCAGCAGCCCATTCTCTGGGGCCAACGTCCTGACTTTC.